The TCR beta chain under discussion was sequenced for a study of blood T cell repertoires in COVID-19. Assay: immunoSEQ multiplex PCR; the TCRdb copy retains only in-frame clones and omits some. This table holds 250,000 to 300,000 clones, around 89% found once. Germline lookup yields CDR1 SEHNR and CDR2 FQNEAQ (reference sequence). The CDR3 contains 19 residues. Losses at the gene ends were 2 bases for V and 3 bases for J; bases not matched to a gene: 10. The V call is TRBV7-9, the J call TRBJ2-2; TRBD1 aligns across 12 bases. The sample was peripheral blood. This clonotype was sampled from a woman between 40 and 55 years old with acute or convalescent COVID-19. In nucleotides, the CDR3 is TGTGCCAGCAGCTTACTGGGACAGGGGGCCTTTGGGGACACCGGGGAGCTGTTTTTT. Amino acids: CASSLLGQGAFGDTGELFF.